This paragraph covers one TCR beta chain sequence. Its antigen is undetermined. This sample stems from a study of cytomegalovirus exposure and HLA in healthy donors. Study-wide background: A later analysis reported the same platform for the roughly 120 validation repertoires and the roughly 650 first-cohort repertoires. Study-level findings and limits: Cytomegalovirus status, reportedly, was diagnosed with high specificity and sensitivity by the classifier. Usually a TCR sequence was rare, but some public TCRs were found in many donors. The authors confirmed in vitro that three CMV-associated chains were specific for CMV antigens.

Measured with immunoSEQ multiplex PCR; TCRdb has only the in-frame clones, and not every one. The sample includes about 260,000 clones, 90% of them seen just once. Germline CDR1 SGDLS, CDR2 YYNGEE. The CDR3 sequence is 16 residues long. V shed 4 bases and J 2 bases; nucleotides not matched to a gene: 8. Sequenced sample: PBMCs. This chain connects TRBV9 to TRBJ1-2, with 10 nucleotides matching TRBD1. This clonotype was obtained from a woman between 25 and 40 years old in good health and CMV-seronegative. CDR3 sequence reads: CASSSDRGNHNYGYTF. DNA for the CDR3: TGTGCCAGCAGCTCGGACAGGGGGAACCACAACTATGGCTACACCTTC.